The 10 T cell receptor beta chains below come from one sample, sequenced in a study of blood T cell repertoires in COVID-19 (dated by TCRdb to the early 2020s). Library method: the immunoSEQ multiplex PCR assay. TCRdb took this table from immuneACCESS and kept in-frame rearrangements with V and J called. Such tables lack part of the clones; where checked against another copy, unresolved V genes explain under half of the gap, and the rest is unexplained. The sample table records 70,000 or so clones; roughly 91% of these occur just once. In total, the top ten clones hold about a tenth of the sample. Input material: peripheral blood. These receptors all come from a woman between 18 and 29 years old with acute or convalescent COVID-19.

The chain couples TRBV18 to TRBJ2-7; D may be TRBD1 (6 bases). CDR1 and CDR2 (germline): KGHSH, LQKENI. The V gene lost 5 bases and the J gene lost 2 bases, with 10 bases spanning the gap. The length of the CDR3 is 13 residues. The CDR3 sequence: CASSSTGTYEQYF. The DNA for the CDR3 is TGTGCCAGCTCATCGACAGGCACCTACGAGCAGTACTTC.

The chain is built from TRBV5-1 and TRBJ1-5; possibly TRBD1 for D (6 bases). Deletions cut 0 bases from V and 10 bases from J, with 11 bases between. The CDR3 has 13 amino acids. In germline, CDR1 is SGHRS, CDR2 YFSETQ. CDR3 DNA: TGCGCCAGCAGCTTGGAATATGGGGGCCCCCAGCATTTT. Translating gives CASSLEYGGPQHF.

This clone was detected once. The CDR3 loop is CASSFGHILNEKLFF. In DNA form, the CDR3 reads TGTGCCAGCAGTTTCGGACACATACTTAATGAAAAACTGTTTTTT. The chain employs TRBV2 and TRBJ1-4; TRBD1 might be the D (5 bases). The CDR3 extends over 15 amino acids. Germline V gives CDR1 SNHLY, CDR2 FYNNEI. Deletions cut 5 bases from V and 4 bases from J, with 14 bases between. Based on the CDR3 plus reference TRBV2 and TRBJ1-4, the full variable domain is EPEVTQTPSHQVTQMGQEVILRCVPISNHLYFYWYRQILGQKVEFLVSFYNNEISEKSEIFDDQFSVERPDGSNFTLKIRSTKLEDSAMYFCASSFGHILNEKLFFGSGTQLSVL.

The rearrangement joins TRBV5-1 to TRBJ1-4; 7 positions agree with TRBD1. J lost 8 bases, V lost 3 bases, and 13 bases had no gene match. Germline loops: CDR1 SGHRS, CDR2 YFSETQ. This CDR3 contains 16 residues. DNA of the CDR3: TGCGCCAGCAGCTCCTCAGGGGGTCGAGGGGCGGAAAAACTGTTTTTT. It translates to CASSSSGGRGAEKLFF.

The gene calls are TRBV28 and TRBJ1-1; possible D gene TRBD1, 5 bases. CDR3 length equals 15 residues. Germline V CDR1 and CDR2: MDHEN, SYDVKM. Trimming cost V 4 bases and J 1 base, with 13 bases left between them. CDR3 sequence (DNA): TGTGCCAGCAGTTCATATCTTCAGGGGAACACTGAAGCTTTCTTT. As protein: CASSSYLQGNTEAFF. The full variable domain, rest sourced from reference TRBV28 and TRBJ1-1, is DVKVTQSSRYLVKRTGEKVFLECVQDMDHENMFWYRQDPGLGLRLIYFSYDVKMKEKGDIPEGYSVSREKKERFSLILESASTNQTSMYLCASSSYLQGNTEAFFGQGTRLTVV.

This clone was detected only a few times. This sequence joins TRBV21-1 and TRBJ1-2; TRBD1, as called in the table, went unchecked against the DNA. TRBV21-1 is recorded as a pseudogene. This CDR3 is built from 15 residues. CDR3 nucleotide sequence: TGTGCCAGCAGCCCTCTGGGACAGGGGGAAGATGGCTACACCTTC. This gives the protein CASSPLGQGEDGYTF.

The chain couples TRBV6-5 to TRBJ1-1, with 10 bases that match TRBD1. Germline V CDR1 and CDR2: MNHEY, SVGAGI. V lost 5 bases and J lost 2; bases outside the gene matches: 5. The CDR3 totals 15 residues. Here the CDR3 DNA reads TGTGCCAGCAGTCAAAGGACAGGGGGAAACACTGAAGCTTTCTTT. Translated: CASSQRTGGNTEAFF.

This chain uses TRBV6-4 with TRBJ2-6; 7 bases line up with TRBD2. The germline CDR1 and CDR2 sequences are MRHNA and SNTAGT. Unmatched junction bases numbered 7, after V lost 2 bases and J lost 0 bases. This CDR3 contains 18 residues. CDR3 coding DNA: TGTGCCAGCAGTGACACTCTAGCGGCAACCTCTGGGGCCAACGTCCTGACTTTC. Translation: CASSDTLAATSGANVLTF.

The chain uses TRBV7-9 and TRBJ2-5; D unclear. The CDR3 has 11 amino acids. The V gene's germline CDR1 is SEHNR and CDR2 FQNEAQ (reference sequence). Trimming took off 3 bases at V and 5 bases at J, with 4 bases between the two ends. The DNA of the CDR3 is TGTGCCAGCAGCTTTAGTGAGACCCAGTACTTC. Its protein product is CASSFSETQYF.

This clone appeared once. This chain joins TRBV6-5 and TRBJ1-4; 7 nucleotides align to TRBD1. The CDR3 has 15 amino acids. The germline CDR1 and CDR2 sequences are MNHEY and SVGAGI. With V trimmed by 2 bases and J by 5 bases, 5 bases remained unmatched. CDR3 in amino acids: CASSYGAGGNEKLFF. Here the CDR3 DNA reads TGTGCCAGCAGTTACGGTGCAGGGGGGAATGAAAAACTGTTTTTT.